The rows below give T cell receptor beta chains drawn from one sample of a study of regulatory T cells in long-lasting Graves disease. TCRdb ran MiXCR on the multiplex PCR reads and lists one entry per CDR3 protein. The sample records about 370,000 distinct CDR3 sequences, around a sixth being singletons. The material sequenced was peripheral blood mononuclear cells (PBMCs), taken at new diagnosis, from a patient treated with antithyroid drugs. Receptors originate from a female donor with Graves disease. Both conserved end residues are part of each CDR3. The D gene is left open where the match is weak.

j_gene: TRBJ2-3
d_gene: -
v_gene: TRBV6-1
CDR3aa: CASRGGGITDTQYF

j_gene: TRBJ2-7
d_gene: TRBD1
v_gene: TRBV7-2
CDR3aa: CASSLSAGTGGVEQYF

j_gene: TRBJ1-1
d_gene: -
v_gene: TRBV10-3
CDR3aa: CAITSSGPVLNTEAFF

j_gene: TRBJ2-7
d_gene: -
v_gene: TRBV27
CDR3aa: CASTALLGGFYEQYF

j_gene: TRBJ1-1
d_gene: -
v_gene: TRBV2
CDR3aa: CASSSGKTEAFF

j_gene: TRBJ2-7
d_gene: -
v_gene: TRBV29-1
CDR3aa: CSVAPPSSYEQYF

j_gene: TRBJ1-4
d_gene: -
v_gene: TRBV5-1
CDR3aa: CASRRDLGEKLFF

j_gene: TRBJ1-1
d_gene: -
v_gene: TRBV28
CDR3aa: CASSPRTAWSLNTEAFF

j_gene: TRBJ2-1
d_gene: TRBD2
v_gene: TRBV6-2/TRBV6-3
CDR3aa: CASSGPAGGPHEQFF

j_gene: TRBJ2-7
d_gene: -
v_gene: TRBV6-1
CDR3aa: CASKGPGGSYEQYF

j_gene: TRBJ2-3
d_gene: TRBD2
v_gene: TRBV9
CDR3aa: CASSVGGVTDTQYF

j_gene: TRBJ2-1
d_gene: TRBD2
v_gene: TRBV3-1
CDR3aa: CASSQLAGPAYNEQFF

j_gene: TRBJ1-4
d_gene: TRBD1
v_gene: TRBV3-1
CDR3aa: CASSPLGQTNEKLFF

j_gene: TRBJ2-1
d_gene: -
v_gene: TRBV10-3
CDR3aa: CAISEQLYNEQFF

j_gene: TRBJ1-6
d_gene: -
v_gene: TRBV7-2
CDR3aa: CASSQEGLAVMISPLHF

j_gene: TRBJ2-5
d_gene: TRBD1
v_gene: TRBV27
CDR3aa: CASSATTPGQGAPQDQETQYF

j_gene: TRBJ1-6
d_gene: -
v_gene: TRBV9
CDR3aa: CASSVGNSPLHF

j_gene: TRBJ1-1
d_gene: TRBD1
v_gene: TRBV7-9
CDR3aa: CASSTDRSMNTEAFF

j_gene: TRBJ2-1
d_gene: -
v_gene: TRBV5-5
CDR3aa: CASSWTGDNEQFF

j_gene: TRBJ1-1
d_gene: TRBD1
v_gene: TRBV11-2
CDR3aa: CASSSYRGEIAAEAFF

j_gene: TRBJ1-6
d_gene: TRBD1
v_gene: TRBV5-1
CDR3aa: CASSPSAAGQGSPLHF

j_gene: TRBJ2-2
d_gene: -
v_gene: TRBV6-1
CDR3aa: CASISGKSGELFF

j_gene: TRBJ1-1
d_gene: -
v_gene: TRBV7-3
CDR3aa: CASSPSGQGGTEAFF

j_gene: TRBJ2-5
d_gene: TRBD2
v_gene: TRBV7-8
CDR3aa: CASSLSQTSGGETQYF

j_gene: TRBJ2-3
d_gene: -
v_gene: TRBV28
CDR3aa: CASRLSPVDTQYF

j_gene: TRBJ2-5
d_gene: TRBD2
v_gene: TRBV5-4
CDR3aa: CASSPALAGLETQYF

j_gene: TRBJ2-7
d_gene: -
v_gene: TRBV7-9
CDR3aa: CASSVTGTRDYYEQYF

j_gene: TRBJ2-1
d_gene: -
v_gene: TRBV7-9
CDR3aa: CASSLRPRSIYNEQFF

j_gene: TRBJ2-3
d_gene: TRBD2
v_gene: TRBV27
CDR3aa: CASSLGLAGSSDTQYF

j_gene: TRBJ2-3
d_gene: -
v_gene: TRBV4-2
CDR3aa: CASSQERGEGADTQYF

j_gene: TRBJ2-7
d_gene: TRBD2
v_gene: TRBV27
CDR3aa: CASSLGLESYEQYF

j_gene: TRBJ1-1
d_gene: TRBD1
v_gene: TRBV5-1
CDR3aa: CASRPGQENIEAFF

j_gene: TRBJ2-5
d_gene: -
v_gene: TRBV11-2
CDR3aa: CASSLAAGDQETQYF

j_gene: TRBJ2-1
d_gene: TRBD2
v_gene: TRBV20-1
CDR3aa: CSARDWTSGNYNEQFF

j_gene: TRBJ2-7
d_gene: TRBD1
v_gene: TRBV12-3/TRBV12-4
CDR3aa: CASSPPTRDRYYEQYF

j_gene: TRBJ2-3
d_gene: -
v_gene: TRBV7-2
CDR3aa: CASSFPWDPVGLADTQYF

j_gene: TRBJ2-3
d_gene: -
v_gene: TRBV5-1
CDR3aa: CASSHRYSVGQTDTQYF

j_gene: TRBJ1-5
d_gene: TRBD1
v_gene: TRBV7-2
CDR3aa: CASTYTGGVVSNQPQHF

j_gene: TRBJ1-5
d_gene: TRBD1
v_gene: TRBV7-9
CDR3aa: CASSLAGESGGEGNQPQHF

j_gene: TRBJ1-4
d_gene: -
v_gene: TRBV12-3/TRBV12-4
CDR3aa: CASSSSGTSEKLFF

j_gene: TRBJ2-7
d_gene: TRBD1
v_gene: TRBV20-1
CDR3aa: CSARGDRGYEQYF

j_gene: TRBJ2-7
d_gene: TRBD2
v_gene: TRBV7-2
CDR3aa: CASSVSGRGEQYF

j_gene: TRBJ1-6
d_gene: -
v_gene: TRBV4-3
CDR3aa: CASSPHTGKGPPLHF

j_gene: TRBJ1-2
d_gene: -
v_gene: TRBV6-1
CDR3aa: CASRRLDGYGYTF

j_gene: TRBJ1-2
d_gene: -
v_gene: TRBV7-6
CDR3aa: CASSSQDSSTNYGYTF

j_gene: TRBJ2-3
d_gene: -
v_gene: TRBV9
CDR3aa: CASSPRRDLITDTQYF

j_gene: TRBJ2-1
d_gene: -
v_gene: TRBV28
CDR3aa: CASSFASTGRRFF

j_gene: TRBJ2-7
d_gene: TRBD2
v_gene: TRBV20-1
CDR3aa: CSATSAGGGVYEQYF

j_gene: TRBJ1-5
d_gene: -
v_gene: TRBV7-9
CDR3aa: CASSSRDNQPQHF

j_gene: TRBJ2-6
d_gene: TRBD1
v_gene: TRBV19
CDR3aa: CASSIGQGGLSGANVLTF

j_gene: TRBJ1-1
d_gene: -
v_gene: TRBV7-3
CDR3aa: CASSNTGNTEAFF